This TCR beta chain was observed in a study of cytomegalovirus exposure and HLA in healthy donors. Study-level results: Later on, a genetic analysis was performed. It linked a missense variant in DCLRE1C with V- and J-gene trimming of TCR beta. Later on, an analysis found that several of the most significant clusters appeared to be linked to common viral pathogens, which included parvovirus B19. Presence/absence analyses took donor sequencing depth as roughly uniform. Immune exposure was documented only through CMV serostatus.

Primers included in the PCR were 60 Vbeta and 13 Jbeta primers. Generated by immunoSEQ multiplex PCR, the TCRdb table keeps only in-frame clones and is missing some. This repertoire shows 100,000 to 150,000 clones, roughly 75% found once; its top ten account for about 3.3%. Germline V CDR1 and CDR2: SGHTA, FQGTGA. The length of the CDR3 is 15 residues. The ends were cut back, 3 bases at V and 10 bases at J, with 16 bases in the middle. As for this clone: Its antigen remains unidentified.

Sequencing was done on a sample of PBMCs. The clonotype comes from a woman between 50 and 59 years old in good health and CMV-seronegative. The chain recombines TRBV7-3 with TRBJ1-6; tentatively, D is TRBD1 (5 bases). The DNA for the CDR3 is TGTGCCAGCAGCTTGGATGGGGCGGAGACATCACCCCTCCACTTT. Translation: CASSLDGAETSPLHF.